The 32 T cell receptor beta chains below were found in one sample sequenced in a study of CD8 T cells in ankylosing spondylitis. From the 5' RACE reads, TCRdb called clonotypes with MiXCR, one entry per CDR3 protein. The sample holds roughly 150,000 distinct CDR3 sequences, around a tenth seen once. The sequenced material came from blood, either unsorted or a sorted T cell fraction (not recorded which). Receptor source: a female donor with ankylosing spondylitis or in good health (not recorded which).

The chain links TRBV5-6 to TRBJ2-1; possible D gene TRBD2, 5 bases. The V gene's germline CDR1 is SGHDT and CDR2 YYEEEE. V dropped 2 bases and J dropped 7 bases, with 10 bases sitting between them. CDR3 length: 13 amino acids. The CDR3 here is CASSLDGENEQFF. CDR3 nucleotides: TGTGCCAGCAGCTTAGACGGGGAGAATGAGCAGTTCTTC.

A few counts support this clonotype. DNA for the CDR3: TGTGCCAGCAGTTCTCCCGGGTCGGGAGTCGACAATGAGCAGTTCTTC. Amino acids: CASSSPGSGVDNEQFF. The V and J genes are TRBV28 and TRBJ2-1, with a possible D match to TRBD2 (6 bases). Germline V gene data show CDR1 as MDHEN and CDR2 as SYDVKM. Trimming took 4 bases from V and 5 from J, leaving 18 bases between them. The CDR3 length is 16 residues.

This clonotype was counted a few times. The chain uses TRBV27 and TRBJ1-6, with 8 bases fitting TRBD1. The length of the CDR3 is 15 residues. Germline V gives CDR1 MNHEY, CDR2 SMNVEV (reference sequence). Trimming cost V 6 bases and J 9 bases; bases outside gene matches: 10. CDR3 in DNA: TGTGCCAGCAGCTGGAGGCAGGGGGCGCCTTCACCCCTCCACTTT. It specifies CASSWRQGAPSPLHF.

This clonotype turned up a few times. V usage is TRBV6-5 and J usage is TRBJ2-1; 10 bases are shared with TRBD2. V trimming: 0 bases; J trimming: 15 bases; junction bases outside the gene matches: 8. The CDR3 spans 14 residues. Looked up from germline, CDR1 is MNHEY and CDR2 is SVGAGI. The CDR3 bases are TGTGCCAGCAGTTACTCGGGGACTAGCGAGTCCGTGTTCTTC. This sequence encodes CASSYSGTSESVFF.

V gene TRBV30 combines with J gene TRBJ2-1, with D tentatively TRBD1 or TRBD2 (5 bases each). The CDR3 runs to 15 residues. Trimming cost V 4 bases and J 3 bases, with 16 bases left between them. Germline assignment: CDR1 GTSNPN and CDR2 SVGIG (reference sequence). CDR3 nucleotides: TGTGCCTGGAAAAGGGACCCTGCGGGCTACAATGAGCAGTTCTTC. Its protein is CAWKRDPAGYNEQFF.

There are many counts of this clonotype. The genes are TRBV12-3 or TRBV12-4 and TRBJ2-3; D ambiguous. V lost 5 bases, J lost 6 bases, and 12 bases lay in between. This CDR3 contains 13 residues. CDR3 nucleotides: TGTGCCAGCAGTCCACGTTTAATGGATACGCAGTATTTT. It translates to CASSPRLMDTQYF.

V is TRBV6-5 and J is TRBJ2-5; D is uncertain. The CDR3 is 13 residues long. The germline V gene encodes CDR1 MNHEY and CDR2 SVGAGI. V was clipped by 0 bases and J by 5 bases, with 7 bases between them. CDR3 in DNA: TGTGCCAGCAGTTACTCGATGGAGGAGACCCAGTACTTC. It specifies CASSYSMEETQYF.

A few counts support this clonotype. The chain carries TRBV27 and TRBJ2-7; TRBD2 aligns across 7 bases. The CDR3 length is 14 residues. V lost 8 bases to trimming and J lost 5 bases; unmatched junction nucleotides: 12. In germline, CDR1 is MNHEY, CDR2 SMNVEV (reference sequence). CDR3: CASGHGPSGDEQYF. The DNA of the CDR3 is TGTGCCAGCGGGCACGGACCAAGCGGGGACGAGCAGTACTTC.

The rearrangement uses TRBV4-3 and TRBJ2-5; TRBD2 aligns across 7 bases. Germline lookup yields CDR1 LGHNA and CDR2 YSLEER. The CDR3 covers 15 residues. V trimming: 1 base; J trimming: 1 base; junction bases outside the gene matches: 3. CDR3 in amino acids: CASSQGLAVQETQYF. DNA of the CDR3: TGCGCCAGCAGCCAAGGGCTAGCGGTCCAAGAGACCCAGTACTTC.

The chain carries TRBV4-1 and TRBJ2-1; tentative D call: TRBD2 (5 bases). CDR3 length: 13 amino acids. CDR1 and CDR2 from the germline V gene are MGHRA and YSYEKL. The ends were cut back, 6 bases at V and 3 bases at J, with 9 bases in the middle. In DNA form, the CDR3 reads TGCGCCAGCAGTCCAACTAGCTACAATGAGCAGTTCTTC. It specifies CASSPTSYNEQFF.

This clonotype came up a few times. The V gene is TRBV5-1, the J gene TRBJ2-7; TRBD2 matches at 11 bases. The CDR3 spans 15 residues. V dropped 4 bases and J dropped 4; count of bases not matched to a gene: 7. Germline V CDR1 and CDR2: SGHRS, YFSETQ. The DNA for the CDR3 is TGCGCCAGCAGCCGGGGGACTAGCGGAGAATACGAGCAGTACTTC. Its protein product is CASSRGTSGEYEQYF.

This clonotype was recorded at least ten times. This chain joins TRBV29-1 and TRBJ1-1; TRBD1 might be the D (5 bases). The CDR3 length is 12 residues. The V and J ends lost 0 bases and 6 bases respectively, with 8 bases between them. Germline V gene lookup returns CDR1 SQVTM and CDR2 ANQGSEA. CDR3 in DNA: TGCAGCGTTGAAGATGGACAACCTGAAGCTTTCTTT. Protein sequence: CSVEDGQPEAFF. The whole variable domain, remainder taken from reference TRBV29-1 and TRBJ1-1, is SAVISQKPSRDICQRGTSLTIQCQVDSQVTMMFWYRQQPGQSLTLIATANQGSEATYESGFVIDKFPISRPNLTFSTLTVSNMSPEDSSIYLCSVEDGQPEAFFGQGTRLTVV.

This chain uses TRBV19 with TRBJ1-1, with TRBD1 identical over 7 bases. This CDR3 has 14 residues. Looked up from germline, CDR1 is LNHDA and CDR2 is SQIVND (reference sequence). V lost 3 bases, J lost 5 bases, and 6 bases stayed unmatched. Here the CDR3 DNA reads TGTGCCAGTAGTATCCAGGGGGGAGATACTGAAGCTTTCTTT. Translated, it gives CASSIQGGDTEAFF.

This clonotype was seen at least ten times. J is TRBJ1-4 and V is TRBV29-1; maybe TRBD1 (5 bases). The CDR3 sequence is 13 residues long. V was pared by 7 bases and J by 0 bases, with 9 bases between. Germline-derived CDR1 and CDR2 are SQVTM and ANQGSEA. The CDR3, as DNA: TGCAGCGCCGGGGACGCAACTAATGAAAAACTGTTTTTT. Protein product: CSAGDATNEKLFF.

This clonotype was seen ten or more times. The chain couples TRBV4-2 to TRBJ2-1, with TRBD2 matching 7 bases. The CDR3 is 15 residues long. The germline CDR1 and CDR2 sequences are LGHNA and YNFKEQ. V was pared by 0 bases and J by 4 bases, with 3 bases of the junction left unmatched. The CDR3 reads CASSQEAGAYNEQFF. The CDR3 DNA sequence: TGTGCCAGCAGCCAAGAGGCGGGAGCGTACAATGAGCAGTTCTTC.

This clonotype was seen many times. This chain connects TRBV7-9 to TRBJ2-1, with D perhaps TRBD2 (6 bases). The germline V and J ends were trimmed by 3 bases and 10 bases, with 10 bases remaining between them. Germline V gives CDR1 SEHNR, CDR2 FQNEAQ (reference sequence). The CDR3 is 12 residues long. The CDR3 loop is CASSLGGMEQFF. DNA of the CDR3: TGTGCCAGCAGCTTGGGCGGGATGGAGCAGTTCTTC. Supplemented by reference TRBV7-9 and TRBJ2-1, the full variable domain reads DTGVSQNPRHKITKRGQNVTFRCDPISEHNRLYWYRQTLGQGPEFLTYFQNEAQLEKSRLLSDRFSAERPKGSFSTLEIQRTEQGDSAMYLCASSLGGMEQFFGPGTRLTVL.

The rearrangement links TRBV12-2 to TRBJ1-4; TRBD1 reflects the table's D call only, with no check against the DNA. TRBV12-2 is marked as a pseudogene. The CDR3 has 15 amino acids. The CDR3 here is CASRLEAGKGEKLFF. CDR3 sequence (DNA): TGTGCAAGTCGCTTAGAGGCAGGGAAAGGTGAAAAACTGTTTTTT.

This clonotype has a handful of counts. The chain carries TRBV3-1 and TRBJ1-1; D unclear. This CDR3 has 16 residues. Trimming took 0 bases from V and 6 from J, leaving 17 bases between them. CDR1 is LGHDT, CDR2 YNNKEL, per germline (reference sequence). The CDR3 protein is CASSQDQVMVVPEAFF. The CDR3 nucleotides are TGTGCCAGCAGCCAAGATCAAGTAATGGTGGTACCTGAAGCTTTCTTT.

This chain uses TRBV5-4 with TRBJ2-1; D is ambiguous. Per germline, CDR1 SGHNT and CDR2 YYREEE (reference sequence). Trimming shortened V by 0 bases and J by 5 bases, and 12 bases separated the two germline ends. This CDR3 spans 15 amino acids. Here the CDR3 reads CASSLGQDANNEQFF. Written as DNA, the CDR3 is TGTGCCAGCAGCTTGGGGCAAGATGCTAACAATGAGCAGTTCTTC.

This clonotype was seen a few times. The CDR3, as DNA: TGCGCCAGCACTCCCTTTCGGGAGGGCCCCTACAATGAGCAGTTCTTC. Amino acid sequence: CASTPFREGPYNEQFF. The J gene is TRBJ2-1, the V gene TRBV4-3; 8 nucleotides agree with TRBD2. The CDR3 contains 16 residues. Per the germline V gene, CDR1 is LGHNA and CDR2 is YSLEER. The V segment lost 7 bases and the J segment 2 bases; nucleotides outside the gene matches: 10.

This chain connects TRBV7-7 to TRBJ2-1; no clear D. Germline V CDR1 and CDR2: SSHAT, FNYEAQ (reference sequence). Deletions cut 5 bases from V and 8 bases from J, with 13 bases between. The CDR3 runs to 13 residues. The CDR3: CASSPLGRDEQFF. The CDR3 bases are TGTGCCAGCAGCCCTCTTGGGCGCGATGAGCAGTTCTTC.

This chain uses TRBV7-6 with TRBJ2-2; 7 nucleotides agree with TRBD2. The J segment lost 4 bases and the V segment lost 1 base, leaving 6 bases of the junction unmatched. This CDR3 spans 16 amino acids. The germline CDR1 and CDR2 sequences are SGHVS and FNYEAQ. CDR3: CASSLVPGGRTGELFF. CDR3 bases: TGTGCCAGCAGCTTAGTGCCGGGAGGTCGCACCGGGGAGCTGTTTTTT.

This clonotype was observed a handful of times. The chain has TRBV10-2 and TRBJ2-5, with D possibly TRBD2 on 5 matching bases. Germline V CDR1 and CDR2: WSHSY, SAAADI. The CDR3 sequence is 15 residues long. V lost 0 bases and J 4 bases, leaving 12 bases between the germline ends. CDR3 sequence: CASSESQRPGETQYF. DNA for the CDR3: TGCGCCAGCAGTGAGTCCCAGCGGCCGGGAGAGACCCAGTACTTC.

This clonotype came up a few times. V usage is TRBV6-2 or TRBV6-3 and J usage is TRBJ1-4, with D unclear. The CDR3 is 12 residues long. Trimming pared 0 bases from V and 8 bases from J, leaving 4 bases between. Per the germline V gene, CDR1 is MNHEY and CDR2 is SVGEGT. The CDR3 DNA follows: TGTGCCAGCAGTTACTCGAGGGAAAAACTGTTTTTT. It is translated as CASSYSREKLFF.

This sequence joins TRBV6-2 or TRBV6-3 and TRBJ2-7, with a possible D match to TRBD2 (6 bases). Trimming left V 4 bases short and J 6 bases short, with 19 bases between. This CDR3 spans 15 amino acids. Germline loops: CDR1 MNHEY, CDR2 SVGEGT. CDR3 sequence reads: CASSFAGTSSSEQYF. Written as DNA, the CDR3 is TGTGCCAGCAGTTTCGCCGGGACTTCGTCTAGCGAGCAGTACTTC.

This rearrangement joins TRBV12-3 or TRBV12-4 to TRBJ2-2; 8 bases align to TRBD2. CDR3 length: 16 residues. Germline trimming cut 3 bases from V and 2 bases from J; bases unmatched to any gene: 5. CDR3 coding DNA: TGTGCCAGCAGTTTTAGCGGGGAAGCAAACACCGGGGAGCTGTTTTTT. Its protein is CASSFSGEANTGELFF.

This chain uses TRBV15 with TRBJ2-7; D may be TRBD1 (5 bases). CDR3 length: 14 residues. Germline-derived CDR1 and CDR2 are LNHNV and YYDKDF (reference sequence). Trimming took 1 base from V and 5 from J, leaving 12 bases between them. The CDR3 region is CATSRAVGLNEQYF. In nucleotides, the CDR3 is TGTGCCACCAGCAGAGCGGTGGGGCTCAACGAGCAGTACTTC.

The CDR3 DNA follows: TGTGCCAGCAGTTTATCACCCCTGGGACAGGGGAGATACGAGCAGTACTTC. Translated, it gives CASSLSPLGQGRYEQYF. The chain recombines TRBV27 with TRBJ2-7; 10 nucleotides agree with TRBD1. With V trimmed by 0 bases and J by 4 bases, 9 bases remained unmatched. The CDR3 is 17 amino acids. Germline V lookup: CDR1 MNHEY, CDR2 SMNVEV (reference sequence).

Ten or more counts support this clonotype. This chain links TRBV12-3 or TRBV12-4 with TRBJ2-7, with TRBD2 matching over 7 bases. The J segment lost 0 bases and the V segment lost 3 bases, leaving 2 bases of the junction unmatched. The CDR3 covers 14 residues. CDR3 in DNA: TGTGCCAGCAGTTTGGGGGACTACTCCTACGAGCAGTACTTC. The encoded protein is CASSLGDYSYEQYF.

This clonotype was observed a few times. The DNA for the CDR3 is TGTGCCAGCAGTTACAGGGTGAACTATGGCTACACCTTC. It specifies CASSYRVNYGYTF. The chain combines TRBV28 with TRBJ1-2; D possibly corresponds to TRBD1 (6 bases). This CDR3 is built from 13 residues. Germline CDR1 is MDHEN and CDR2 is SYDVKM. The V gene lost 4 bases and the J gene lost 2 bases, with 8 bases spanning the gap.

The table lists this clonotype with a few counts. The V gene is TRBV19, the J gene TRBJ2-7, with D possibly TRBD2 on 5 matching bases. V was trimmed by 8 bases and J by 2 bases, leaving 13 bases between them. Looked up from germline, CDR1 is LNHDA and CDR2 is SQIVND (reference sequence). The CDR3 runs to 13 residues. CDR3 region: CASEGLGTYEQYF. In DNA form, the CDR3 reads TGTGCCAGTGAAGGGCTCGGGACCTACGAGCAGTACTTC.

This clonotype showed up just a few times. The chain recombines TRBV4-3 with TRBJ2-7; 7 bases map to TRBD1. The CDR3 is 15 residues long. CDR1 is LGHNA and CDR2 is YSLEER in the germline V gene. V was pared by 0 bases and J by 3 bases, with 5 bases of the junction left unmatched. CDR3 DNA sequence: TGCGCCAGCAGCCAAGACACCGGGACAGACTACGAGCAGTACTTC. Translating gives CASSQDTGTDYEQYF.